This TCR beta chain came from a study of technical replicates of blood from several donors. Germline CDR1 reads MGHRA; CDR2 reads YSYEKL. V lost 4 bases and J 4 bases, leaving 6 bases between the germline ends. The CDR3 spans 12 residues. The protocol was immunoSEQ multiplex PCR, while the TCRdb copy is restricted to in-frame clones and leaves out a portion. Of 70,000 to 95,000 clones in the sample, roughly 94% were seen once. The sequenced sample consisted of T cells isolated from PBMCs. This TCR derives from a human donor in good health. The chain joins TRBV4-1 to TRBJ2-3; no clear D. The CDR3 nucleotides read TGCGCCAGCAGCCCCCACTCAGATACGCAGTATTTT. Its protein product is CASSPHSDTQYF.